This is a list of T cell receptor beta chains from one sample in a study of blood T cell repertoires in COVID-19. Sequenced by immunoSEQ multiplex PCR; TCRdb stores in-frame clones only, minus some. Here the sample spans approximately 220,000 clones, 83% being singletons. Specimen: PBMCs or T cells enriched from blood (not recorded which). The source is a woman between 40 and 55 years old who had been exposed to COVID-19. Both conserved end residues are part of each CDR3. A D gene is named only where the DNA matches it firmly. Size tells how often a clone was seen (once, few, many) or the class of an expanded clone, and some rows leave it out.

v_gene	d_gene	j_gene	abundance	CDR3nt	CDR3aa
TRBV7-2	NA	TRBJ1-5	once	TGTGCCAGCAGCTTTTGGCCCAATCAGCCCCAGCATTTT	CASSFWPNQPQHF
TRBV9	NA	TRBJ2-2	few	TGTGCCAGCAGCGACTCCTCCTGGGGGCCCAACACCGGGGAGCTGTTTTTT	CASSDSSWGPNTGELFF
TRBV19	TRBD1	TRBJ1-2	once	TGTGTTTGTTGGGACAGGTTTTATGGCTACACCTTC	CVCWDRFYGYTF
TRBV5-6	NA	TRBJ1-1	NA	TGTGCCAGCAGCTTGGCCGTGACAGAGAACACTGAAGCTTTCTTT	CASSLAVTENTEAFF
TRBV9	NA	TRBJ2-5	NA	TGTGCCAGCAGCAAGGAGTTGGGGACCCAGTACTTC	CASSKELGTQYF
TRBV14	NA	TRBJ1-3	NA	TGTGCCAGCAGTTGGACAGACTCTGGAAACACCATATATTTT	CASSWTDSGNTIYF
TRBV19	NA	TRBJ1-3	NA	TGTGCCAGTAGCCCTCCGGGTCTTAGCTCTGGAAACACCATATATTTT	CASSPPGLSSGNTIYF
TRBV18	NA	TRBJ1-1	NA	TGTGCCAGCTCACCTCAGTTGAACACTGAAGCTTTCTTT	CASSPQLNTEAFF
TRBV5-1	TRBD1	TRBJ1-2	NA	TGCGCCAGCAGCTCAGGGGGGCCTAACTATGGCTACACCTTC	CASSSGGPNYGYTF
TRBV3-1/TRBV3-2	NA	TRBJ2-4	NA	TGTGCCAGCAGCCATTACCGGGACACTAAAAACATTCAGTACTTC	CASSHYRDTKNIQYF
TRBV6-4	NA	TRBJ2-2	NA	TGTGCCAGCGGGCGCACCGGGGAGCTGTTTTTT	CASGRTGELFF
TRBV7-3	TRBD1	TRBJ2-1	NA	TGTGCCAGCAGCCACGGACAGGGTGGGTACAATGAGCAGTTCTTC	CASSHGQGGYNEQFF
TRBV6-1	NA	TRBJ1-3	NA	TGTGCCAGCAGTGAAGGGCCGTTCTCTGGAAACACCATATATTTT	CASSEGPFSGNTIYF